This entry lists 2 T cell receptor beta chains sequenced from one sample in a study of T cell responses to AZD1222 COVID-19 vaccine. Libraries were prepared by immunoSEQ multiplex PCR; TCRdb keeps only in-frame clonotypes and omits some of them. This sample has some 110,000 clones, with roughly 90% found just once. Sequencing was performed on peripheral blood, taken on day 0 of AZD1222 vaccination. The receptors stem from an adult in good health.

The CDR3 DNA reads as TGCAGCGTTGAGGAGGATGCTAGTACGCAGTATTTT. This translates into CSVEEDASTQYF. V usage is TRBV29-1 and J usage is TRBJ2-3, with D perhaps matching TRBD2 (5 bases). V was cut by 3 bases and J by 8 bases, with 12 bases left in between. The CDR3 spans 12 residues. Germline CDR1 is SQVTM and CDR2 is ANQGSEA.

The chain couples TRBV28 to TRBJ2-2; no firm D call. Germline loops: CDR1 MDHEN, CDR2 SYDVKM. V shed 3 bases and J shed 4 bases, with 9 bases lying between them. The CDR3 is 14 residues long. The CDR3 DNA reads as TGTGCCAGCAGTTTTGCCCCCCCCACCGGGGAGCTGTTTTTT. The encoded protein is CASSFAPPTGELFF.